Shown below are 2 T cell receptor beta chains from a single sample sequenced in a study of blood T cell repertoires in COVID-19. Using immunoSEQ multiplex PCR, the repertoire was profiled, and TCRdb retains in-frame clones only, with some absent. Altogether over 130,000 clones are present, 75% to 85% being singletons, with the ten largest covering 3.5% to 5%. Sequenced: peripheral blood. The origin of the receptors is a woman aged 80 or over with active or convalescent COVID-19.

CDR3 sequence (DNA): TGTGCCAGCACCAAGACAGGGACTTACGAGCAGTACTTC. This encodes CASTKTGTYEQYF. V and J are TRBV12-3 or TRBV12-4 and TRBJ2-7; tentatively, D is TRBD1 (7 bases). V was clipped by 7 bases and J by 4 bases, with 14 bases between them. This CDR3 contains 13 residues.

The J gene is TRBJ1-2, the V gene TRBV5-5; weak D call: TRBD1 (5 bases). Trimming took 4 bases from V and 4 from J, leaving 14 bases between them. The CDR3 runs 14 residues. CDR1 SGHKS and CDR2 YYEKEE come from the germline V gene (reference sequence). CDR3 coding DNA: TGTGCCAGCAGCGCGGGGGAGGGGTTCTATGGCTACACCTTC. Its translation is CASSAGEGFYGYTF.